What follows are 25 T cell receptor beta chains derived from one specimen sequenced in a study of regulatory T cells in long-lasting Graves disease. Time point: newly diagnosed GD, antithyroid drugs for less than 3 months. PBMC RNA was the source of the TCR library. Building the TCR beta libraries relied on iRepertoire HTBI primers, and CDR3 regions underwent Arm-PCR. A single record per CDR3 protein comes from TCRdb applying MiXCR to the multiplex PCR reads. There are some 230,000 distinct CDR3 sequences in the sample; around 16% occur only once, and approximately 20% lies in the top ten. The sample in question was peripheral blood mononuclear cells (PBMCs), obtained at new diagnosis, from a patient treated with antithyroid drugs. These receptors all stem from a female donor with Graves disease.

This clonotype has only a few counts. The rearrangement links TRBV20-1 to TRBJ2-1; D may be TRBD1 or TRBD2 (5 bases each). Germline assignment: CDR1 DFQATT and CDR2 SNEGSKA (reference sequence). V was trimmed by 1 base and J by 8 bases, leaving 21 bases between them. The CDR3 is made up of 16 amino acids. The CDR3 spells CSARVASGTLGDEQFF. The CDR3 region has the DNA TGCAGTGCTAGAGTGGCTAGTGGGACCCTAGGCGATGAGCAGTTCTTC.

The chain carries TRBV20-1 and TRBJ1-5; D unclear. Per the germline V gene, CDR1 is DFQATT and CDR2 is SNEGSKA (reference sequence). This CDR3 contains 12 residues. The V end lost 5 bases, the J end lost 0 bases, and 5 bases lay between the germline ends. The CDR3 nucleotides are TGCAGTGCTTGGACTAGCAATCAGCCCCAGCATTTT. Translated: CSAWTSNQPQHF.

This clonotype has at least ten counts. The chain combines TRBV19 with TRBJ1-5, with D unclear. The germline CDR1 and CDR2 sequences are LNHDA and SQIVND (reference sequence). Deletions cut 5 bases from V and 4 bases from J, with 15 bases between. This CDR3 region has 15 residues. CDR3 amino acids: CASSPIGRGNQPQHF. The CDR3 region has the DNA TGTGCCAGTAGTCCTATCGGACGGGGAAATCAGCCCCAGCATTTT.

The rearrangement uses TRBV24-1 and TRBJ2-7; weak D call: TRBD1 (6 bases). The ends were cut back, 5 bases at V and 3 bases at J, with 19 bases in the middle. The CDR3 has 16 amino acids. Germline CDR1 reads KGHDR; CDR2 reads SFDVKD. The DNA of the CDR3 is TGTGCCACCAGTGGTGGGGCTGGTGCAGGGGACTACGAGCAGTACTTC. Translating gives CATSGGAGAGDYEQYF.

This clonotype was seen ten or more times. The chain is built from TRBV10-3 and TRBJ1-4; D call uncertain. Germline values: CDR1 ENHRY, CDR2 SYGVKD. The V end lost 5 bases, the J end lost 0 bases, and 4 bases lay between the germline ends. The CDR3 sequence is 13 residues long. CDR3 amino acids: CAISPATNEKLFF. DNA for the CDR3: TGTGCCATCAGTCCGGCAACTAATGAAAAACTGTTTTTT.

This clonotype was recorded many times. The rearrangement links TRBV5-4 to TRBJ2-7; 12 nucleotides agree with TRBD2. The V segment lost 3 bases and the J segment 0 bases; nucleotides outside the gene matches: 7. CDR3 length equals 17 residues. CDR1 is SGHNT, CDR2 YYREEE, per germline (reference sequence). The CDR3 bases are TGTGCCAGCAGCTGGACTAGCGGGACCCTGAGCTCCTACGAGCAGTACTTC. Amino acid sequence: CASSWTSGTLSSYEQYF.

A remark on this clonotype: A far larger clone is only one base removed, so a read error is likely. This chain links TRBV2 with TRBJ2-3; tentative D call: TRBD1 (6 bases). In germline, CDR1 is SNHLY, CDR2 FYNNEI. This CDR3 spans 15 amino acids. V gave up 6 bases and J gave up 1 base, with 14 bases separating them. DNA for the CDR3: TGTGCCAGCAGCGACTACAGGGATGGCACAGATACGCAGTATTTT. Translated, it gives CASSDYRDGTDTQYF.

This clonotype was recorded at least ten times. CDR3 DNA: TGTGCCAGCAGCCAAGGAGAAGGCTACACCTTC. Translated, it gives CASSQGEGYTF. The chain uses TRBV7-3 and TRBJ1-2; unclear D gene. The CDR3 covers 11 residues. Germline-derived CDR1 and CDR2 are SGHTA and FQGTGA. The germline V and J ends were trimmed by 5 bases and 8 bases, with 9 bases remaining between them. Complete variable domain (other parts from reference TRBV7-3 and TRBJ1-2): GAGVSQTPSNKVTEKGKYVELRCDPISGHTALYWYRQSLGQGPEFLIYFQGTGAADDSGLPNDRFFAVRPEGSVSTLKIQRTERGDSAVYLCASSQGEGYTFGSGTRLTVV.

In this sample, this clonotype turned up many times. In DNA form, the CDR3 reads TGTGCCAGCAGTCTATTAGCGGGTGAAAACACCGGGGAGCTGTTTTTT. Amino acids: CASSLLAGENTGELFF. This chain links TRBV6-1 with TRBJ2-2; 7 bases map to TRBD2. Germline lookup yields CDR1 MNHNS and CDR2 SASEGT. V trimming: 5 bases; J trimming: 2 bases; junction bases outside the gene matches: 8. The CDR3 has 16 residues.

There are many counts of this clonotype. The CDR3 protein is CASSQEGSLSGNTIYF. Written as DNA, the CDR3 is TGTGCCAGCAGCCAAGAAGGCAGTCTCTCTGGAAACACCATATATTTT. The V gene is TRBV3-1, the J gene TRBJ1-3, with D hard to call. Germline CDR1 is LGHDT and CDR2 is YNNKEL (reference sequence). V lost 0 bases and J 0 bases, leaving 9 bases between the germline ends. CDR3 length equals 16 residues.

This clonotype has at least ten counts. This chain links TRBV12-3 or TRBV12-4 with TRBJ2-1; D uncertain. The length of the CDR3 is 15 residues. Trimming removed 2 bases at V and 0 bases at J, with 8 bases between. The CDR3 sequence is CASSLRPSSYNEQFF. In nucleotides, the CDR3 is TGTGCCAGCAGTTTACGGCCGTCCTCCTACAATGAGCAGTTCTTC.

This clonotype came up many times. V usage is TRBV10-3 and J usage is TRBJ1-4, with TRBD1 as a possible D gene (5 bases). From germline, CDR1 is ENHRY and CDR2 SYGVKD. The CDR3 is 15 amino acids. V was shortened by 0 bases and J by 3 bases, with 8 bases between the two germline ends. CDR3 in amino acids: CAISESTGPNEKLFF. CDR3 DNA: TGTGCCATCAGTGAGTCGACGGGGCCTAATGAAAAACTGTTTTTT.

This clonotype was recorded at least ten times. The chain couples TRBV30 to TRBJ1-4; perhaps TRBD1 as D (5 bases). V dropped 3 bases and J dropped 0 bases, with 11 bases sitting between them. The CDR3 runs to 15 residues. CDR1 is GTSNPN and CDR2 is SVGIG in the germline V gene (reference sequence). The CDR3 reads CAWRTWGSTNEKLFF. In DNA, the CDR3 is TGTGCCTGGAGGACCTGGGGCTCAACTAATGAAAAACTGTTTTTT.

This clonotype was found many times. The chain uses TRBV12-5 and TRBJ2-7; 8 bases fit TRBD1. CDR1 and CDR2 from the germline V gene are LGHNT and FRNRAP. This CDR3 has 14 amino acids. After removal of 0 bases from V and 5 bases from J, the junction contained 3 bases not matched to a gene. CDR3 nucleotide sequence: TGTGCTAGTGGTTTGGTCACAGGGGGAAACGAGCAGTACTTC. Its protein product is CASGLVTGGNEQYF.

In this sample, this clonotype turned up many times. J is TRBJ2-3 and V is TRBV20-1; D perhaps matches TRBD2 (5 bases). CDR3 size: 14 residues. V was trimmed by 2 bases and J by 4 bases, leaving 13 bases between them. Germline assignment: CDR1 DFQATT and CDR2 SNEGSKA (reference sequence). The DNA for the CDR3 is TGCAGTGCTAGAAGAGGGAGTCCGTCAGATACGCAGTATTTT. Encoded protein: CSARRGSPSDTQYF.

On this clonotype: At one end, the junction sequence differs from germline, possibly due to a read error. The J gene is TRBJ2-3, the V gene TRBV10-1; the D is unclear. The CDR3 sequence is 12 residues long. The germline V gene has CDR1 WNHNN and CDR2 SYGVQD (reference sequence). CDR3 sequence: CASSAGADTQYF. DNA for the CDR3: TGTGCCAGCAGCGCCGGAGCAGATACGCAGTATTTT.

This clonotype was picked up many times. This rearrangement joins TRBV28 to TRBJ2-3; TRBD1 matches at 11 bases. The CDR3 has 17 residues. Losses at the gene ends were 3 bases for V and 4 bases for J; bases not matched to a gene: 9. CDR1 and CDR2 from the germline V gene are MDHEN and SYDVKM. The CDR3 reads CASSFRPGQGAADTQYF. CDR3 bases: TGTGCCAGCAGTTTCCGCCCCGGACAGGGGGCCGCAGATACGCAGTATTTT.

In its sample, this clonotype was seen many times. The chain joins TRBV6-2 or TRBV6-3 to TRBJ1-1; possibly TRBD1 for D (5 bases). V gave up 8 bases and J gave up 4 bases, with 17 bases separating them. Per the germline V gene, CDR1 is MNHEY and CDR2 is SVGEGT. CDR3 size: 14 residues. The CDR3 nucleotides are TGTGCCAGCGGAAAAGGGGAGTGGGGCACTGAAGCTTTCTTT. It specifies CASGKGEWGTEAFF.

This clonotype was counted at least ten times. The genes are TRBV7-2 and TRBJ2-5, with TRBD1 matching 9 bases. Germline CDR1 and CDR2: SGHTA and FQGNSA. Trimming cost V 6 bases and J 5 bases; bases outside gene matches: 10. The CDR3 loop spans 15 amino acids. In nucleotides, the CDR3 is TGTGCCAGCAGGGGGGGGGACAGGGATGCTGAGACCCAGTACTTC. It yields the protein CASRGGDRDAETQYF. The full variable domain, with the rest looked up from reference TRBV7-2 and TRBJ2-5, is GAGVSQSPSNKVTEKGKDVELRCDPISGHTALYWYRQSLGQGLEFLIYFQGNSAPDKSGLPSDRFSAERTGGSVSTLTIQRTQQEDSAVYLCASRGGDRDAETQYFGPGTRLLVL.

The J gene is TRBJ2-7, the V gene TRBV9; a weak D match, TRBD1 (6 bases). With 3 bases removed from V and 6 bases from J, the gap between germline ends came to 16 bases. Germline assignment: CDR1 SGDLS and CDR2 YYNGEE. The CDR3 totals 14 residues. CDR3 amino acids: CASSANPTGSEQYF. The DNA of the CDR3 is TGTGCCAGCAGCGCAAACCCCACAGGGTCCGAGCAGTACTTC.

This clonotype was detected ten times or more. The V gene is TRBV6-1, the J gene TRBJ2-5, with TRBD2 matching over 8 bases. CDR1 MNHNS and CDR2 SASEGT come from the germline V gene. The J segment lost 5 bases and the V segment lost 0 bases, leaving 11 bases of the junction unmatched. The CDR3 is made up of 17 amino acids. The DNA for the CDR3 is TGTGCCAGCAGTGAAGCGTTATCGTCGGGAGGGGCTGAGACCCAGTACTTC. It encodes CASSEALSSGGAETQYF.

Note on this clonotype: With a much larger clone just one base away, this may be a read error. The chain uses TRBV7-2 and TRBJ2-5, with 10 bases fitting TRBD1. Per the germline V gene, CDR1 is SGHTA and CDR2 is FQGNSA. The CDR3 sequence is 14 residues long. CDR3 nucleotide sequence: TGTGCCGGCAGCGACAGGGGGCTGGGGGAGACCCAGTACTTC. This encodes CAGSDRGLGETQYF.

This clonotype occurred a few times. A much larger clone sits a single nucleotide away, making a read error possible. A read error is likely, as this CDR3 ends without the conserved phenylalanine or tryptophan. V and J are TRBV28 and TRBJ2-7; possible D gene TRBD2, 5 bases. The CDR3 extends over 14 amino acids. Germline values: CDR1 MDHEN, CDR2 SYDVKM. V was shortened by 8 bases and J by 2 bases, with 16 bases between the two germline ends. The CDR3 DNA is TGTGCCAGCCGGGGTCAGGCGATTACCTACGAGCAGTACTCC. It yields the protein CASRGQAITYEQYS.

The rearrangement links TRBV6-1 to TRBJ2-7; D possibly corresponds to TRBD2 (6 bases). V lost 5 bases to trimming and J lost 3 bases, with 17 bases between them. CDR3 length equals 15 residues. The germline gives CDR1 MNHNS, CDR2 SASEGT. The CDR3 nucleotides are TGTGCCAGCAGTACCGGCTGGGGACTGGGCTACGAGCAGTACTTC. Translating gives CASSTGWGLGYEQYF.

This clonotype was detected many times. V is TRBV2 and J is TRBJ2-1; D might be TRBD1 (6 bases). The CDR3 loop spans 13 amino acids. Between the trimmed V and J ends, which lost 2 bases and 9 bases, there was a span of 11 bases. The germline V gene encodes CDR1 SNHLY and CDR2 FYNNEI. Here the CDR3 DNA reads TGTGCCAGCAGTGAACTGCGAGGGGGTGAGCAGTTCTTC. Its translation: CASSELRGGEQFF. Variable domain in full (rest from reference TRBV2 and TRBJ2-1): EPEVTQTPSHQVTQMGQEVILRCVPISNHLYFYWYRQILGQKVEFLVSFYNNEISEKSEIFDDQFSVERPDGSNFTLKIRSTKLEDSAMYFCASSELRGGEQFFGPGTRLTVL.